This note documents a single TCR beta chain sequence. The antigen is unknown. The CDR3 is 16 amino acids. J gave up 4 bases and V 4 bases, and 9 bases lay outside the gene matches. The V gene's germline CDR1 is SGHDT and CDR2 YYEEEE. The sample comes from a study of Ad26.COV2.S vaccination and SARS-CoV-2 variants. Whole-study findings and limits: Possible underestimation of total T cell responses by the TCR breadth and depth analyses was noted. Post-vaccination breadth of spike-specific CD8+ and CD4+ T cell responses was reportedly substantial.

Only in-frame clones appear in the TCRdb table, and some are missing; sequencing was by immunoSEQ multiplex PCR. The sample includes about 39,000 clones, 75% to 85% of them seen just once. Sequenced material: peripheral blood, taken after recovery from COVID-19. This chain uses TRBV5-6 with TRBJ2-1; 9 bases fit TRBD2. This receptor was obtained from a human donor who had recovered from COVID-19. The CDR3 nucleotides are TGTGCCAGCAGCCCTGAGACTAGCGGTGATTACAATGAGCAGTTCTTC. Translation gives CASSPETSGDYNEQFF.